Listed below are T cell receptor beta chains from one sample, sequenced in a study of cytomegalovirus exposure and HLA in healthy donors. Only in-frame clones appear in the TCRdb table, and some are missing; sequencing was by immunoSEQ multiplex PCR. The data contain fewer than 95,000 clones, over 55% of them singletons. Sample: PBMCs. These receptors were obtained from a woman aged 25 to 45 in good health and CMV-seronegative. Each CDR3 is given with its conserved first and last residue. The D gene is left open where the match is weak. Size is omitted from some rows. Given values are once, few, many or a class for expanded clones.

CDR3 DNA,CDR3 protein,V gene,clone size,J gene,D gene
TGTGCCATCAGTGAGTTGGGACTAGCTGTTGAGACCCAGTACTTC,CAISELGLAVETQYF,TRBV10-3,-,TRBJ2-5,TRBD2
TGCAGCGTTAAAAACAGGGGCGAGGACACCTTC,CSVKNRGEDTF,TRBV29-1,-,TRBJ1-2,TRBD1
TGTGCCAGCAGCTTAGGAGGTACCCCCGAGCAGTACTTC,CASSLGGTPEQYF,TRBV7-9,few,TRBJ2-7,-
TGTGCCAGCAGCTTGTATAGATCCACAGATACGCAGTATTTT,CASSLYRSTDTQYF,TRBV5-8,-,TRBJ2-3,-
TGTGCCAGCAGCTTCGGACAGGGGCGGTACTACGAGCAGTACTTC,CASSFGQGRYYEQYF,TRBV7-2,-,TRBJ2-7,TRBD1
TGCGCCAGCAGCCCCAGGGAGGGGTACACTGAAGCTTTCTTT,CASSPREGYTEAFF,TRBV4-1,few,TRBJ1-1,-
TGCGCCAGCAGCGCTGGTACAGGGTCCCACAATCAGCCCCAGCATTTT,CASSAGTGSHNQPQHF,TRBV5-1,once,TRBJ1-5,-
TGTGCCAGCAGCGGACAGGGGGCGAGCGGCTACACCTTC,CASSGQGASGYTF,TRBV7-9,-,TRBJ1-2,TRBD1
TGTGCCAGCAGCGAACAGGGGGGCACAGATACGCAGTATTTT,CASSEQGGTDTQYF,TRBV9,few,TRBJ2-3,TRBD1
TGTGCCAGCAGCTTAAGGGTTAGCGGGGGGGCCGGGGAGACCCAGTACTTC,CASSLRVSGGAGETQYF,TRBV7-2,few,TRBJ2-5,TRBD2
TGTGCCATCACTGACAGGGAGGGCGAGCAGTACTTC,CAITDREGEQYF,TRBV10-3,-,TRBJ2-7,-
TGTGCCAACCCGGGACAGGGGTCTTCCTACAATGAGCAGTTCTTC,CANPGQGSSYNEQFF,TRBV28,-,TRBJ2-1,TRBD1
TGTGCCAGCAGACCTAGCGGGGCGTCGACAGATACGCAGTATTTT,CASRPSGASTDTQYF,TRBV6-4,-,TRBJ2-3,TRBD2
TGTGCCAGCAGTGAAGGGACAGGGGCAGTCTATGAGCAGTTCTTC,CASSEGTGAVYEQFF,TRBV6-4,-,TRBJ2-1,TRBD1
TGTGCCAGCAGCTTGGAGGGACATAGTCGGGAGACCCAGTACTTC,CASSLEGHSRETQYF,TRBV5-5,few,TRBJ2-5,-
TGTGCCAGTAGTTTACTAGCGGCCTTTGCTACAGATACGCAGTATTTT,CASSLLAAFATDTQYF,TRBV19,-,TRBJ2-3,TRBD2
TGCGCCAGCTCGGGTCAGGGATTT,CASSGQGF,TRBV10-1,-,TRBJ1-4,-
TGTGCCAGCAGCCCAGGCCACGTGCAGTTAGATACGCAGTATTTT,CASSPGHVQLDTQYF,TRBV7-9,-,TRBJ2-3,-
TGTGCCAGCAGCTCGACAGGGGGCAGCGAGCAGTACTTC,CASSSTGGSEQYF,TRBV7-3,-,TRBJ2-7,TRBD1
TGTGCCAGCAGTCCACCGGGACTAGCTGCCGGGGAGCTGTTTTTT,CASSPPGLAAGELFF,TRBV28,-,TRBJ2-2,TRBD2
TGTGCCAGCAGCCTAGACAGGGTGGGTTATGGCTACACCTTC,CASSLDRVGYGYTF,TRBV5-4,-,TRBJ1-2,TRBD1
TGTGCCAGCAGTCTGGAGGGCGGTTTTGCTGAAGCTTTCTTT,CASSLEGGFAEAFF,TRBV6-1,-,TRBJ1-1,-
TGTGCCAGTAGTTGGGCACGGAATGAAAAACTGTTTTTT,CASSWARNEKLFF,TRBV19,-,TRBJ1-4,-
TGTGCCAGCAGCAAATTGACAGGGGTCTCTGGGGCCAACGTCCTGACTTTC,CASSKLTGVSGANVLTF,TRBV11-2,-,TRBJ2-6,TRBD1
TGTGCCAGCAGCGTAGGGCCAGGAAGCTCCTACGAGCAGTACTTC,CASSVGPGSSYEQYF,TRBV9,-,TRBJ2-7,-
TGTGCCAGCAGACACCCGGGAAGGGCCACTGAAGCTTTCTTT,CASRHPGRATEAFF,TRBV7-8,-,TRBJ1-1,-
TGTGCCAGCAGCTTGGGGGTAGCGGGGGCTACGTACCAAGAGACCCAGTACTTC,CASSLGVAGATYQETQYF,TRBV5-5,-,TRBJ2-5,TRBD2
TGTGCCAGCAGTTCGTCCCAGGGACAACGTGGCTACACCTTC,CASSSSQGQRGYTF,TRBV28,-,TRBJ1-2,-
TGCGCCAGCAGCTGGGGGGGGAACACTGAAGCTTTCTTT,CASSWGGNTEAFF,TRBV5-1,once,TRBJ1-1,-
TGTGCCATCAAAAGCAGCGGGAACACAGATACGCAGTATTTT,CAIKSSGNTDTQYF,TRBV10-3,-,TRBJ2-3,TRBD2
TGTGCCAGCAGTTCGATTAGCGGGAGCTCGCGCGAGCAGTACTTC,CASSSISGSSREQYF,TRBV28,-,TRBJ2-7,TRBD2
TGCAGCGCAGGCACGCCTCCAATGGGAGAGCAGTACTTC,CSAGTPPMGEQYF,TRBV29-1,few,TRBJ2-5,-
TGTGCCATCAGTCCCACTAGCCTTAGGAACTACGAGCAGTACTTC,CAISPTSLRNYEQYF,TRBV10-3,-,TRBJ2-7,-
TGTGCCAGCAGCAATGGACAGGGATCCTACGAGCAGTACTTC,CASSNGQGSYEQYF,TRBV5-4,-,TRBJ2-7,TRBD1
TGCGCCAGCAGTCAGGGGTATGAGCAGTACTTC,CASSQGYEQYF,TRBV10-2,few,TRBJ2-7,-
TGTGCCAGCAGTTACGATACAGGGAGTCACACCTTC,CASSYDTGSHTF,TRBV6-6,-,TRBJ1-2,-
TGTGCCTGGAGTAGGGACAGCAAGCGGGTTGGCTACACCTTC,CAWSRDSKRVGYTF,TRBV30,-,TRBJ1-2,TRBD1
TGTGCCAGCAGCTTAACCAGGGAAGAGACCCAGTACTTC,CASSLTREETQYF,TRBV7-9,-,TRBJ2-5,-
TGTGCCAGCAGTTTGCCCCCAGACTCCTACGAGCAGTACTTC,CASSLPPDSYEQYF,TRBV28,once,TRBJ2-7,-
TGTGCCAGCACCACGTATTCGGAGAACTCTGGAAACACCATATATTTT,CASTTYSENSGNTIYF,TRBV11-3,few,TRBJ1-3,-
TGTGCCAGCAGCTTAACGAGTCTAACTAATGAAAAACTGTTTTTT,CASSLTSLTNEKLFF,TRBV7-6,once,TRBJ1-4,-
TGCGCCAGCAGCTTGGGACAGACCTCTGGAAACACCATATATTTT,CASSLGQTSGNTIYF,TRBV5-1,once,TRBJ1-3,-
TGTGCCAGCAGTTCAGGGTCCACTGGCCAGCCCCAGCATTTT,CASSSGSTGQPQHF,TRBV28,-,TRBJ1-5,-
TGCGCCAGCAGCTGGGACAGGGGGCCCGGCTACACCTTC,CASSWDRGPGYTF,TRBV5-1,-,TRBJ1-2,TRBD1
TGTGCCAGCAGCTCCCTTAGGATGCGGGGGCCTACCCGGACCGGGGAGCTGTTTTTT,CASSSLRMRGPTRTGELFF,TRBV11-2,-,TRBJ2-2,-
TGCGCCAGCAGCTGGGGTTGGGGGGGGACCTCCTACAATGAGCAGTTCTTC,CASSWGWGGTSYNEQFF,TRBV5-1,-,TRBJ2-1,TRBD2
TGTGCCAGCAGTGCCCCTCGAGCGGGGGGCCTCACCGGGGAGCTGTTTTTT,CASSAPRAGGLTGELFF,TRBV6-4,-,TRBJ2-2,TRBD2
TGTGCCATCGGGTTGGGACTTGTTCAGTACTTC,CAIGLGLVQYF,TRBV10-3,-,TRBJ2-4,-
TGTGCCAGCAGCTTTGCTACAGATGACTACGAGCAGTACTTC,CASSFATDDYEQYF,TRBV7-8,-,TRBJ2-7,-
TGCGCCAGCAGCCAAAACCCAGGGAGGGAGACCCAGTACTTC,CASSQNPGRETQYF,TRBV4-3,-,TRBJ2-5,-
TGTGCCAGCATCCCCGGGTCCAACCTTTACGAGCAGTACTTC,CASIPGSNLYEQYF,TRBV28,-,TRBJ2-7,-
TGTGCCTGGAGTGAAGTTGGGGCACCGAATAATTCACCCCTCCACTTT,CAWSEVGAPNNSPLHF,TRBV30,-,TRBJ1-6,-
TGTGCCAGCAGCTACCGGGACAGATACAATGAGCAGTTCTTC,CASSYRDRYNEQFF,TRBV5-8,-,TRBJ2-1,TRBD1
TGTGCCAGCAGTCCCCTGAGGCTCCGTTCGGGACAGGGGGTATACGAGCAGTACTTC,CASSPLRLRSGQGVYEQYF,TRBV6-9,-,TRBJ2-7,TRBD1
TGTGCCAGCAGTGACGGGGATAGCAATCAGCCCCAGCATTTT,CASSDGDSNQPQHF,TRBV6-5,few,TRBJ1-5,-
TGTGCCAGCAGTTCCGCTGACAGGGCTAGCAATCAGCCCCAGCATTTT,CASSSADRASNQPQHF,TRBV27,-,TRBJ1-5,TRBD1